Each of the 5 T cell receptor beta chains below was sequenced from the same sample in a study of long-term antiretroviral therapy in people with HIV. A v3.0 immunoSEQ assay was performed at survey level. Profiling relied on immunoSEQ multiplex PCR, and the TCRdb table lists in-frame clones only, not all of them. The sample includes 25,000 to 30,000 clones, approximately 80% of them seen just once. Source: unsorted PBMCs, taken 3 years after starting antiretroviral therapy. The source of these receptors is a man aged 35-49 years with HIV.

The rearrangement joins TRBV2 to TRBJ2-1; possibly TRBD2 for D (6 bases). Trimming cost V 8 bases and J 9 bases, with 20 bases left between them. Germline CDR1 reads SNHLY; CDR2 reads FYNNEI. The CDR3 covers 14 residues. CDR3 loop: CASSGTPRIGEQFF. The CDR3 DNA is TGTGCCAGCTCCGGGACTCCCAGAATAGGTGAGCAGTTCTTC.

This chain connects TRBV5-6 to TRBJ2-7; tentative D call: TRBD2 (6 bases). Germline CDR1 SGHDT, CDR2 YYEEEE. V was cut by 3 bases and J by 4 bases, with 14 bases left in between. This CDR3 region has 14 residues. The CDR3 here is CASSWGDPRYEQYF. As DNA, the CDR3 is TGTGCCAGCAGCTGGGGGGACCCGAGATACGAGCAGTACTTC.

V gene TRBV27 combines with J gene TRBJ1-1; the D is unclear. In germline, CDR1 is MNHEY, CDR2 SMNVEV (reference sequence). The ends were cut back, 6 bases at V and 0 bases at J, with 8 bases in the middle. The CDR3 consists of 13 residues. The CDR3 loop is CASSPGMNTEAFF. The CDR3 DNA reads as TGTGCCAGCAGCCCTGGGATGAACACTGAAGCTTTCTTT.

This chain connects TRBV5-1 to TRBJ2-7, with TRBD1 identical over 10 bases. V lost 0 bases, J lost 10 bases, and 4 bases stayed unmatched. Germline CDR1 and CDR2: SGHRS and YFSETQ. The CDR3 length is 13 residues. CDR3 region: CASSLDGTGVQYF. The CDR3 DNA sequence: TGCGCCAGCAGCTTGGATGGGACAGGGGTCCAGTACTTC.

The chain employs TRBV6-5 and TRBJ1-3; D is possibly TRBD1 (6 bases). Trimming removed 5 bases at V and 1 base at J, with 9 bases between. CDR1 and CDR2 from the germline V gene are MNHEY and SVGAGI. This CDR3 has 14 amino acids. The CDR3: CASSVTGSGNTIYF. The DNA for the CDR3 is TGTGCCAGCAGTGTAACAGGGTCTGGAAACACCATATATTTT.